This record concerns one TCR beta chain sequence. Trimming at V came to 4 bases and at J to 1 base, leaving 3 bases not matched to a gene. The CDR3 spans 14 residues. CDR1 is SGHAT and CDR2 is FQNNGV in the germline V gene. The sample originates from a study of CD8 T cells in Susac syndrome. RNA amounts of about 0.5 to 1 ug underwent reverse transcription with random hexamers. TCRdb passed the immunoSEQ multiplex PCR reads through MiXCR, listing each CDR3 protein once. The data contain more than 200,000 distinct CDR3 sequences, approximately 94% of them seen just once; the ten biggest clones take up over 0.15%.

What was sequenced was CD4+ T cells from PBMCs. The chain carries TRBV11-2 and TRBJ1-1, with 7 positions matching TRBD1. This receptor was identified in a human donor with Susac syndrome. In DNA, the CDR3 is TGTGCCAGCAGCTCGGACAGGTGGAACACTGAAGCTTTCTTT. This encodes CASSSDRWNTEAFF.